This T cell receptor (beta chain) appears in the sequencing data of a study of blood T cell repertoires in COVID-19. Study information: T cells, B-cell-depleted T cells, or PBMCs supplied cDNA or gDNA.

Categorization into cohorts depended on clinical history that participants reported. Clones were read by immunoSEQ multiplex PCR, and TCRdb kept only the in-frame ones, dropping some. The table includes about 250,000 clones, around 90% detected once. Germline-derived CDR1 and CDR2 are LNHDA and SQIVND (reference sequence). The CDR3 has 14 residues. V gave up 5 bases and J gave up 8 bases, with 17 bases separating them. The chain combines TRBV19 with TRBJ2-3; D perhaps matches TRBD1 (5 bases). The sequenced sample was PBMCs or T cells enriched from blood (not recorded which). This sequence originates from a woman aged 25 to 45 with acute COVID-19. The chain's CDR3 is CASSPRAPFATQYF. CDR3 nucleotides: TGTGCCAGTAGTCCCAGGGCCCCCTTTGCTACGCAGTATTTT.